Listed below are T cell receptor beta chains from one sample, sequenced in a study of blood T cells in healthy people across ages. TCRdb itself ran the 5' RACE reads through MiXCR, one entry per CDR3 protein. This table has fewer than 1,000,000 distinct CDR3 sequences, about 47% appearing once. Sequenced sample: blood. The receptor set was obtained from a man aged 80 or over in good health. Both conserved end residues are part of each CDR3. A D gene is named only where the DNA matches it firmly. Clone size appears in some rows only: once, few, many, or a class for an expanded clone.

J: TRBJ2-3
V: TRBV29-1
D: TRBD2
size: .
CDR3: CSVDLASGRAATDTQYF
DNA: TGCAGCGTTGATTTGGCTAGCGGGAGGGCCGCCACAGATACGCAGTATTTT

J: TRBJ2-3
V: TRBV9
D: TRBD1
size: .
CDR3: CASSVVPGGTDTQYF
DNA: TGTGCCAGCAGCGTAGTGCCAGGGGGTACAGATACGCAGTATTTT

J: TRBJ2-1
V: TRBV6-6
D: .
size: .
CDR3: CASRLQGSYNEQFF
DNA: TGTGCCAGCAGGCTTCAGGGGTCCTACAATGAGCAGTTCTTC

J: TRBJ1-3
V: TRBV29-1
D: .
size: .
CDR3: CSVEAGEGLSPGNTIYF
DNA: TGCAGCGTTGAGGCGGGAGAGGGGTTGTCTCCTGGAAACACCATATATTTT

J: TRBJ2-5
V: TRBV2
D: TRBD1
size: .
CDR3: CASSVRGPTTQYF
DNA: TGCGCCAGCAGTGTAAGGGGGCCCACGACCCAGTACTTC

J: TRBJ1-1
V: TRBV7-9
D: TRBD1
size: .
CDR3: CASSATGTGGKAFF
DNA: TGTGCCAGCAGCGCGACTGGGACAGGGGGGAAAGCTTTCTTT

J: TRBJ2-1
V: TRBV20-1
D: TRBD2
size: .
CDR3: CSARVLAGLSSYNEQFF
DNA: TGCAGTGCTAGAGTGCTAGCGGGTTTATCCTCCTACAATGAGCAGTTCTTC

J: TRBJ2-5
V: TRBV18
D: .
size: .
CDR3: CASSPKGGTQETQYF
DNA: TGTGCCAGCTCACCAAAGGGGGGCACTCAAGAGACCCAGTACTTC

J: TRBJ2-2
V: TRBV3-1
D: .
size: few
CDR3: CASLPAGTGELFF
DNA: TGTGCCAGCCTTCCAGCGGGTACCGGGGAGCTGTTTTTT

J: TRBJ2-3
V: TRBV12-3/TRBV12-4
D: .
size: few
CDR3: CASSRRTDSTDTQYF
DNA: TGTGCCAGCAGTCGTAGGACAGACAGCACAGATACGCAGTATTTT

J: TRBJ2-3
V: TRBV12-3/TRBV12-4
D: .
size: .
CDR3: CASSLRGDTDTQYF
DNA: TGTGCCAGCAGTTTACGAGGGGATACAGATACGCAGTATTTT

J: TRBJ2-7
V: TRBV2
D: TRBD1
size: .
CDR3: CASSRQGGSSYEQYF
DNA: TGTGCCAGCAGCCGACAGGGGGGGTCCTCCTACGAGCAGTACTTC

J: TRBJ2-2
V: TRBV21-1
D: .
size: .
CDR3: CASSLIGQGYCLLTGELFF
DNA: TGTGCCAGCAGTCTAATTGGACAGGGCTACTGTCTCTTAACCGGGGAGCTGTTTTTT

J: TRBJ2-7
V: TRBV7-9
D: TRBD1
size: .
CDR3: CASSLGTGGLDEQYF
DNA: TGTGCCAGCAGCTTGGGGACAGGGGGCCTCGACGAGCAGTACTTC

J: TRBJ2-7
V: TRBV20-1
D: .
size: .
CDR3: CSASPGDPYNEQYF
DNA: TGCAGTGCTAGTCCCGGGGACCCTTACAATGAGCAGTACTTC

J: TRBJ2-7
V: TRBV20-1
D: .
size: .
CDR3: CSATTGSRRYF
DNA: TGCAGTGCAACTACAGGTTCGAGACGGTACTTC

J: TRBJ2-7
V: TRBV30
D: .
size: .
CDR3: CAWSVGSSYEQHF
DNA: TGTGCCTGGAGTGTCGGGAGTTCCTACGAGCAGCACTTC

J: TRBJ1-5
V: TRBV3-1
D: .
size: many
CDR3: CASSRQGSDQPQHF
DNA: TGTGCCAGCAGCCGCCAGGGGTCGGATCAGCCCCAGCATTTT

J: TRBJ2-3
V: TRBV11-2
D: TRBD2
size: .
CDR3: CASSHGLAGSDTQYF
DNA: TGTGCCAGCAGCCACGGACTAGCTGGGTCGGATACGCAGTATTTT

J: TRBJ2-1
V: TRBV7-3
D: TRBD2
size: .
CDR3: CASSFYGGNSYNEQFF
DNA: TGTGCCAGCAGCTTTTACGGGGGGAACTCCTACAATGAGCAGTTCTTC

J: TRBJ1-2
V: TRBV29-1
D: .
size: once
CDR3: CSVSQDRGGYTF
DNA: TGCAGCGTTTCGCAGGACAGAGGTGGCTACACCTTC

J: TRBJ1-4
V: TRBV5-5
D: TRBD1
size: .
CDR3: CASSFAGGWDEKLFF
DNA: TGTGCCAGCAGCTTCGCAGGGGGCTGGGATGAAAAACTGTTTTTT

J: TRBJ2-1
V: TRBV2
D: TRBD2
size: many
CDR3: CASTQRGYNEQFF
DNA: TGTGCCAGCACCCAGCGGGGGTACAATGAGCAGTTCTTC

J: TRBJ2-3
V: TRBV27
D: TRBD2
size: .
CDR3: CASRVAGGTDTQYF
DNA: TGTGCCAGCAGGGTAGCGGGCGGCACAGATACGCAGTATTTT

J: TRBJ2-7
V: TRBV9
D: .
size: few
CDR3: CASNSGTPGYEQYF
DNA: TGTGCCAGCAACTCAGGGACGCCCGGTTACGAGCAGTACTTC

J: TRBJ1-2
V: TRBV7-3
D: TRBD1
size: .
CDR3: CASTPETGNYGYTF
DNA: TGTGCCAGCACCCCGGAGACAGGGAACTATGGCTACACCTTC

J: TRBJ2-1
V: TRBV4-2
D: TRBD2
size: .
CDR3: CASRVAGAADEQFF
DNA: TGTGCCAGCCGCGTAGCGGGAGCGGCGGATGAGCAGTTCTTC

J: TRBJ2-7
V: TRBV9
D: .
size: .
CDR3: CASSVATRLVGPYEQYF
DNA: TGTGCCAGCAGCGTAGCTACGAGACTAGTCGGGCCCTACGAGCAGTACTTC

J: TRBJ2-1
V: TRBV28
D: .
size: .
CDR3: CASSIRKGASGYNEQFF
DNA: TGTGCCAGCAGTATCCGGAAGGGGGCTAGCGGCTACAATGAGCAGTTCTTC

J: TRBJ2-7
V: TRBV29-1
D: .
size: .
CDR3: CSANLRGEQYF
DNA: TGCAGCGCGAATCTCAGGGGCGAGCAGTACTTC

J: TRBJ2-5
V: TRBV20-1
D: .
size: many
CDR3: CSARVQEETQYF
DNA: TGCAGTGCTAGAGTGCAGGAGGAGACCCAGTACTTC

J: TRBJ2-1
V: TRBV12-3/TRBV12-4
D: .
size: few
CDR3: CASITSGGIGKQFF
DNA: TGTGCCAGCATCACCTCCGGTGGGATAGGAAAGCAGTTCTTC

J: TRBJ2-3
V: TRBV24-1
D: .
size: few
CDR3: CATSDSQGVLRDTQYF
DNA: TGTGCCACCAGTGATTCTCAGGGTGTGCTTAGGGATACGCAGTATTTT

J: TRBJ1-2
V: TRBV5-1
D: .
size: .
CDR3: CACSSDGRNYGYTF
DNA: TGCGCCTGCAGCTCGGACGGTCGTAACTATGGCTACACCTTC

J: TRBJ2-7
V: TRBV5-1
D: .
size: .
CDR3: CASSGGDYRSEQYF
DNA: TGCGCCAGCAGCGGAGGGGATTACAGGAGCGAGCAGTACTTC

J: TRBJ2-7
V: TRBV30
D: TRBD1
size: many
CDR3: CAWDRGSDEQYF
DNA: TGTGCCTGGGACAGGGGGAGTGACGAGCAGTACTTC